The entry that follows covers one T cell receptor beta chain sequence. The antigen is not known. This sample is drawn from a study of CD4 T cells in relation to SARS-CoV-2 and coronaviruses. Whole-study context: TCR beta CDR3s were sequenced after roughly ten-day antigen culture of PBMCs.

J gave up 2 bases and V 5 bases, and 8 bases lay outside the gene matches. The CDR3 has 16 amino acids. CDR1 is SGHTA, CDR2 FQGTGA, per germline. The repertoire was sequenced with immunoSEQ multiplex PCR; TCRdb's copy has only in-frame clones and lacks some. The sample holds around 30,000 clones, more than 60% seen once. Whole-study results and caveats: Culture-expanded clones reflect memory recall rather than primary priming during culture.

The TCR sequence derives from an adult with COVID-19. This chain uses TRBV7-3 with TRBJ2-3; 9 nucleotides align to TRBD1. Sequenced: memory CD4+ T cells from PBMCs, cultured in vitro. CDR3 amino acids: CASSIGQGLNTDTQYF. The CDR3 bases are TGTGCCAGCAGCATTGGACAGGGGTTAAACACAGATACGCAGTATTTT.